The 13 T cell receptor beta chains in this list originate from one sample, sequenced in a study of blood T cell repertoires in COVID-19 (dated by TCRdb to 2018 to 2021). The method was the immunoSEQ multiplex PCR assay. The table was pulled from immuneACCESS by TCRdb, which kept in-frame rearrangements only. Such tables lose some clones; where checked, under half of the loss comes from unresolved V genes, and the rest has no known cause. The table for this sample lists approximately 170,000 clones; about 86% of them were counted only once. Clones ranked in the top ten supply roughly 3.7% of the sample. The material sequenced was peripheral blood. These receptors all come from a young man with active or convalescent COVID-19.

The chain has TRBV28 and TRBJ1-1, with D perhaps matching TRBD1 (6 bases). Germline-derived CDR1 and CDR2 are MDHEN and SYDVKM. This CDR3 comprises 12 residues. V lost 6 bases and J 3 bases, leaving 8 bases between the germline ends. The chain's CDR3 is CASRYRDTEAFF. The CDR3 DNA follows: TGTGCCAGCAGGTACAGGGACACTGAAGCTTTCTTT.

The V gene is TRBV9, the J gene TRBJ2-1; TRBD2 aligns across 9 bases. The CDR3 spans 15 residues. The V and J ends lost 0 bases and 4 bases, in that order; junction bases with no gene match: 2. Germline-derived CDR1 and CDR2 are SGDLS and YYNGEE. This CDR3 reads CASSVGTSAYNEQFF. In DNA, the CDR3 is TGTGCCAGCAGCGTAGGGACTAGCGCTTACAATGAGCAGTTCTTC.

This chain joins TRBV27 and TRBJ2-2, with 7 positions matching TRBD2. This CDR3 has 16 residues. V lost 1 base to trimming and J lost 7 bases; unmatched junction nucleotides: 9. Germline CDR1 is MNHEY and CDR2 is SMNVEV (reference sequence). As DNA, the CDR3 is TGTGCCAGCAGTTTATTATCTGCGGGGGTCGTCGGGGAGCTGTTTTTT. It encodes CASSLLSAGVVGELFF.

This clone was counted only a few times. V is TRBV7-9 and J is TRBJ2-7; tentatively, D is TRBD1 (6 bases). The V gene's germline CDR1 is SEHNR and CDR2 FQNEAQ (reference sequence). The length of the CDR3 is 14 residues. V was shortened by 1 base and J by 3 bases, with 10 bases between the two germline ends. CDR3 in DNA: TGTGCCAGCAGCTTAGAGGGGGACCTCTACGAGCAGTACGTC. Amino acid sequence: CASSLEGDLYEQYV.

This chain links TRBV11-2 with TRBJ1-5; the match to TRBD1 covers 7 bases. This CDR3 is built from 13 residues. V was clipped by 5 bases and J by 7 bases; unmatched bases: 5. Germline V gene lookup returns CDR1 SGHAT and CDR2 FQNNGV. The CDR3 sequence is CASSTTRGQPQHF. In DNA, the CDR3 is TGTGCCAGCAGCACCACCAGGGGGCAGCCCCAGCATTTT.

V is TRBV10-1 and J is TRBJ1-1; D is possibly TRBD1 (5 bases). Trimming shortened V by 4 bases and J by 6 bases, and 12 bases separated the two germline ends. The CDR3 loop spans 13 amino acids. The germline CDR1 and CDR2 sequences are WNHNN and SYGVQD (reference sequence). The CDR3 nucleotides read TGCGCCAGCAGTGCGACAGTAGGAGCTGAAGCTTTCTTT. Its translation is CASSATVGAEAFF.

The CDR3: CASSLAAGSYEQYF. The CDR3 nucleotides read TGTGCCAGCAGCTTAGCTGCGGGGTCCTACGAGCAGTACTTC. V and J are TRBV7-9 and TRBJ2-7; TRBD2 might be the D (6 bases). The germline CDR1 and CDR2 sequences are SEHNR and FQNEAQ (reference sequence). V lost 0 bases, J lost 1 base, and 7 bases lay in between. The CDR3 sequence is 14 residues long. The variable domain in full, with the rest retrieved from reference TRBV7-9 and TRBJ2-7, is DTGVSQNPRHKITKRGQNVTFRCDPISEHNRLYWYRQTLGQGPEFLTYFQNEAQLEKSRLLSDRFSAERPKGSFSTLEIQRTEQGDSAMYLCASSLAAGSYEQYFGPGTRLTVT.

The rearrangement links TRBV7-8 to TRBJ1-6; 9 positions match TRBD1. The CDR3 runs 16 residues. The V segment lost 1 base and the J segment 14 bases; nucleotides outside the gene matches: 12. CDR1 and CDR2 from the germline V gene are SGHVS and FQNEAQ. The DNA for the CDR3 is TGTGCCAGCAGCTTAGATGGGACAGGGCCGGTGAAAACCCTCCACTTT. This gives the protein CASSLDGTGPVKTLHF. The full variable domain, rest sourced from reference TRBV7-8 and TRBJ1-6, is GAGVSQSPRYKVAKRGQDVALRCDPISGHVSLFWYQQALGQGPEFLTYFQNEAQLDKSGLPSDRFFAERPEGSVSTLKIQRTQQEDSAVYLCASSLDGTGPVKTLHFGNGTRLTVT.

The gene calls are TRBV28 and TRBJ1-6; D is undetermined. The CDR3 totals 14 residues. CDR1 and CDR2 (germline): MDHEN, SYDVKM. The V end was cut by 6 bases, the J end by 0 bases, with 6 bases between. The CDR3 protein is CASRGSSYNSPLHF. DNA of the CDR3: TGTGCCAGCAGGGGGAGCTCCTATAATTCACCCCTCCACTTT. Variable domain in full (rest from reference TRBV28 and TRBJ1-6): DVKVTQSSRYLVKRTGEKVFLECVQDMDHENMFWYRQDPGLGLRLIYFSYDVKMKEKGDIPEGYSVSREKKERFSLILESASTNQTSMYLCASRGSSYNSPLHFGNGTRLTVT.

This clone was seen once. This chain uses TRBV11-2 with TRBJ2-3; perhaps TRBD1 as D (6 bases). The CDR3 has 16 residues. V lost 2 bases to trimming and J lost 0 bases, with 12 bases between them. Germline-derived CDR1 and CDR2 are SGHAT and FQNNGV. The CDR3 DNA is TGTGCCAGCAGCTTACGCAGGACAGCTAGCACAGATACGCAGTATTTT. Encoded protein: CASSLRRTASTDTQYF.

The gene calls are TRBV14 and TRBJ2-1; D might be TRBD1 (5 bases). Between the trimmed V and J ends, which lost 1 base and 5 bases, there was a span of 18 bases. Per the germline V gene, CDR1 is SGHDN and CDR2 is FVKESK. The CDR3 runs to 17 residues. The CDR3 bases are TGTGCCAGCAGCCAAGTGAAGGGGAAGCGAATCAACAATGAGCAGTTCTTC. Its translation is CASSQVKGKRINNEQFF.

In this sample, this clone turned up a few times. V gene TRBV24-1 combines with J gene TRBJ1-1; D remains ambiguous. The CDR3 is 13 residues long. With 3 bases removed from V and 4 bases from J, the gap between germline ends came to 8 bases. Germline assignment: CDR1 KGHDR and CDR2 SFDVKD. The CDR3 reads CATSDLGSTEAFF. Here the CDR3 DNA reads TGTGCCACCAGTGATCTGGGGAGCACTGAAGCTTTCTTT.

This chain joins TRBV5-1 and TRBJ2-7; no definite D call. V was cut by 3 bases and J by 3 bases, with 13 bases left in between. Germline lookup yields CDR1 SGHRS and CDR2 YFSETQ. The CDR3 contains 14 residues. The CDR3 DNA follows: TGCGCCAGCAGCTATGTAGGCGGTTTCTACGAGCAGTACTTC. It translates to CASSYVGGFYEQYF.